The rows below give T cell receptor beta chains drawn from one sample of a study of cytomegalovirus exposure and HLA in healthy donors. The table came from immunoSEQ multiplex PCR; TCRdb's copy has only in-frame clones and leaves some out. The repertoire holds roughly 280,000 clones, with roughly 70% as singletons. Material for sequencing was PBMCs. The receptors shown here come from a female donor in good health and CMV-seronegative. The CDR3 runs from the conserved cysteine through the conserved F or W. D genes are given only for firm matches. Clone size is stated in some rows and not others, as once, few, many or a class when expanded.

j_gene,abundance,v_gene,d_gene,CDR3nt,CDR3aa
TRBJ2-7,.,TRBV7-9,TRBD1,TGTTCCAGCAGCTTAGAGGGGGCTATTTCCTACGAGCAGTACTTC,CSSSLEGAISYEQYF
TRBJ2-3,.,TRBV9,TRBD2,TGTGCCAGCAGCCTTCTTCAGGGACTAGCGGGAGAGACAGATACGCAGTATTTT,CASSLLQGLAGETDTQYF
TRBJ2-7,.,TRBV27,TRBD1,TGTGCCAGCAGTTCTCCCTGGACAGGGGTCGACGAGCAGTACTTC,CASSSPWTGVDEQYF
TRBJ2-5,few,TRBV5-1,TRBD2,TGCGCCAGCAGCTCGACTAGCGGGACCCCCAGCGAGACCCAGTACTTC,CASSSTSGTPSETQYF
TRBJ2-2,.,TRBV18,TRBD2,TGTGCCAGCTCACCACCGGGGCTAGCGGGGGAAGTCACCGGGGAGCTGTTTTTT,CASSPPGLAGEVTGELFF
TRBJ1-4,.,TRBV27,.,TGTGCCAGCAGCCCACTCACAGCAGGAGGTGAAAAACTGTTTTTT,CASSPLTAGGEKLFF
TRBJ1-5,.,TRBV2,TRBD1,TGTGCCAGCAGTACACAGGGGGCTTATCAGCCCCAGCATTTT,CASSTQGAYQPQHF
TRBJ1-2,once,TRBV4-2,.,TGTGCCAGCAGACAGGACCACTATGGCTACACCTTC,CASRQDHYGYTF
TRBJ2-2,once,TRBV7-9,.,TGTGCCAGCTTACTTCCGTGGGAGACCCAAATTTATACCGGGGAGCTGTTTTTT,CASLLPWETQIYTGELFF
TRBJ2-2,.,TRBV5-1,TRBD1,TGCGCCAGCCACTTTCGGGGGACAGGGGTCGCCGGGGAGCTGTTTTTT,CASHFRGTGVAGELFF
TRBJ1-1,once,TRBV7-2,.,TGTGCCAGCAGCTTATTGGCGGGGGTGAACACTGAAGCTTTCTTT,CASSLLAGVNTEAFF
TRBJ2-1,.,TRBV15,.,TGTGCCACCAGCAGAGATTATAGGGAGTATGAGCAGTTCTTC,CATSRDYREYEQFF
TRBJ2-4,.,TRBV6-6,.,TGTGCCAGCAGCCAACAGGGTAAACAGGGCATTCAGTACTTC,CASSQQGKQGIQYF
TRBJ1-1,.,TRBV2,.,TGTGCCAGCAGGAGGGCCTTGAACACTGAAGCTTTCTTT,CASRRALNTEAFF
TRBJ2-7,few,TRBV4-2,TRBD2,TGTGCCAGCAGCCAAGAAGCGGGAGAGTCCTACGAGCAGTACTTC,CASSQEAGESYEQYF
TRBJ2-7,few,TRBV21-1,.,TGTGCCAGCAGACGCCCACAGGGGGCGAATGGTTACGAGCAGTACTTC,CASRRPQGANGYEQYF
TRBJ2-1,.,TRBV30,TRBD2,TGTGCCTGGAACGAACTAGCGGGAGGGCGCGATGAGCAGTTCTTC,CAWNELAGGRDEQFF
TRBJ2-3,.,TRBV25-1,.,TGTGCCAGCAGTGAATATACTCGCCTGACAGATACGCAGTATTTT,CASSEYTRLTDTQYF
TRBJ1-2,.,TRBV18,TRBD1,TGTGCCAGCTCACCCGCCCAGGGGGCGGGCTATGGCTACACCTTC,CASSPAQGAGYGYTF
TRBJ1-4,once,TRBV4-2,.,TGTGCCAGCAGCCAAGATAGCCGAACTAATGAAAAACTGTTTTTT,CASSQDSRTNEKLFF
TRBJ1-5,.,TRBV27,.,TGTGCCAGCAGTTTAAACGGGGAGAATCAGCCCCAGCATTTT,CASSLNGENQPQHF
TRBJ2-1,.,TRBV19,.,TGTGCCAGTGAACTAGTCCATGAGCAGTTCTTC,CASELVHEQFF